This T cell receptor beta chain was documented in a study of shared clonotypes between healthy human individuals. This table comes from immunoSEQ multiplex PCR, and its TCRdb copy is limited to in-frame clones, with some not included. The table has about 1 million clones, 65% to 80% seen once; the top ten hold roughly 1.4%. Sample: memory CD4+ T cells sorted from blood. The subset here: CD45RA-negative fraction. The source is a man between 18 and 29 years old in good health.

CDR3 protein: CASSQDRGAAGGYTF. DNA of the CDR3: TGCGCCAGCAGCCAAGATCGGGGGGCCGCGGGGGGCTACACCTTC. The chain links TRBV4-3 to TRBJ1-2, with D possibly TRBD1 on 6 matching bases. CDR3 length: 15 amino acids. V was trimmed by 0 bases and J by 8 bases, leaving 16 bases between them. Per germline, CDR1 LGHNA and CDR2 YSLEER.